This T cell receptor beta chain came from a study of shared clonotypes between healthy human individuals. Overall study: The plates for each donor numbered three CD4 naive, three CD4 memory, two CD8 naive and one CD8 memory. Points from the study as a whole: Four donors shared around 5.1% of their naive CD4 clonotypes.

Per sorted-subset replicate PCR, input was around 200 ng DNA, representing roughly 29,000 T cell genomes. Original processing notes: From ImmunoSEQ came sequences covering only the junction and carrying no quality scores, so filtering differed. TCRdb keeps only in-frame clones here, not all; method: immunoSEQ multiplex PCR. The DNA was the basis for D and trimming; V, J and clone size are from that table. The data show roughly 2.1 million clones, just over 90% seen once. The CDR3 is made up of 13 amino acids. Trimming removed 0 bases from V and 10 bases from J; junction bases left unmatched: 3. The V gene's germline CDR1 is SGHVS and CDR2 FNYEAQ. A note on this clone: Its antigen is unknown.

Terminally differentiated effector memory CD45RA+ cells were excluded by CCR7 positive selection of CD45RO-negative cells. The V gene is TRBV7-6, the J gene TRBJ2-1; 7 positions match TRBD1. This TCR was sampled from a young man in good health. Some clones in this sample may be carry-over from other donors' samples. Input material: naive CD8+ T cells from PBMCs. CDR3 sequence reads: CASSLAGDSEQFF. The DNA for the CDR3 is TGTGCCAGCAGCTTAGCGGGGGACAGCGAGCAGTTCTTC.